Here is one T cell receptor (beta chain) with its context. Its antigen is not known. The sample carries other DNA sequences with the same CDR3. Trimming cost V 0 bases and J 4 bases; bases outside gene matches: 1. This CDR3 contains 15 residues. The germline gives CDR1 SGDLS, CDR2 YYNGEE. Study processing details: Filtering differed, since immunoSEQ gave only junction sequences and no quality scores. Using immunoSEQ multiplex PCR, the repertoire was profiled, and TCRdb retains in-frame clones only, with some absent. For V, J and clone size, that table is used; D and trimming come from the DNA. The data contain 800,000 to 1,200,000 clones, 78% of them singletons. The data were obtained in a study of shared clonotypes between healthy human individuals. Overall study findings and caveats: Only blood was sampled; tissue repertoires likely differ.

Specimen: memory CD4+ T cells from PBMCs. Specified subset: CD45RA-negative fraction. The clonotype originates from a man aged 18 to 35 in good health. Some clones in this sample may be carry-over from other donors' samples. The rearrangement uses TRBV9 and TRBJ1-4; 9 bases match TRBD1. CDR3 bases: TGTGCCAGCAGCGTAGGGGACAGGGATAATGAAAAACTGTTTTTT. Its translation: CASSVGDRDNEKLFF.